The 6 T cell receptor beta chains in this list originate from one sample, sequenced in a study of blood T cell repertoires in COVID-19 (dated by TCRdb to 2020 to 2021). The method was the immunoSEQ multiplex PCR assay. Imported from immuneACCESS, the table was reduced by TCRdb to in-frame sequences with V and J called. These copies leave out some clones; in studies compared against another copy, an unresolved V gene accounts for under half, and the cause of the remainder is not known. The sample table shows about 110,000 clones, and approximately 78% are seen once. Less than 8% of the sample is in the top ten clones. The specimen sequenced was peripheral blood. The receptors shown here come from an older man with acute or convalescent COVID-19.

This clone was picked up a small number of times. The chain uses TRBV6-5 and TRBJ2-1, with 12 bases identical to TRBD2. J was trimmed by 3 bases and V by 4 bases; bases with no gene match: 1. CDR3 length equals 15 residues. Germline V gives CDR1 MNHEY, CDR2 SVGAGI. In DNA form, the CDR3 reads TGTGCCAGCAGTTCACTAGCGGGAGGCTACAATGAGCAGTTCTTC. Protein product: CASSSLAGGYNEQFF.

CDR3 DNA: TGTGCCAGCAGCTCCACAGGGCCCGGGGCCAACGTCCTGACTTTC. Translating it yields CASSSTGPGANVLTF. The chain recombines TRBV5-4 with TRBJ2-6; possibly TRBD1 for D (6 bases). Germline V lookup: CDR1 SGHNT, CDR2 YYREEE (reference sequence). This CDR3 has 15 residues. V was cut by 3 bases and J by 4 bases, with 11 bases left in between.

About this clone: A read error may account for a junction end that differs from germline. The chain employs TRBV5-1 and TRBJ1-6; D may be TRBD1 (6 bases). This CDR3 is built from 14 residues. Germline V lookup: CDR1 SGHRS, CDR2 YFSETQ. The CDR3 DNA follows: TGCGCCAGCAGCCCGAACCTGGACAGCTTCCGGGTACAATTT. Amino acids: CASSPNLDSFRVQF.

In this sample, this clone turned up a few times. This chain's CDR3 is CASSYPQGGREQPQHF. DNA for the CDR3: TGTGCCAGCAGTTACCCTCAGGGAGGGAGAGAACAGCCCCAGCATTTT. The chain has TRBV6-6 and TRBJ1-5, with D perhaps TRBD1 (5 bases). Germline V gene lookup returns CDR1 MNHNY and CDR2 SVGAGI (reference sequence). This CDR3 contains 16 residues. Trimming left V 2 bases short and J 7 bases short, with 18 bases between.

The chain has TRBV6-1 and TRBJ2-3; the match to TRBD2 covers 7 bases. Looked up from germline, CDR1 is MNHNS and CDR2 is SASEGT. J was trimmed by 11 bases and V by 3 bases; bases with no gene match: 5. This CDR3 region has 12 residues. As DNA, the CDR3 is TGTGCCAGCAGTGATAGCGGGCTCCAGCAGTATTTT. It yields the protein CASSDSGLQQYF.

The chain employs TRBV5-1 and TRBJ1-1; D may be TRBD1 (6 bases). There are 16 residues in the CDR3. From germline, CDR1 is SGHRS and CDR2 YFSETQ. V was trimmed by 0 bases and J by 5 bases, leaving 17 bases between them. CDR3 region: CASSLAAGQPGTEAFF. Written as DNA, the CDR3 is TGCGCCAGCAGCTTGGCCGCCGGACAGCCAGGGACTGAAGCTTTCTTT.